Presented here are 30 T cell receptor beta chains from one specimen sequenced in a study of identical twins. TCRdb independently ran MiXCR on the 5' RACE reads; one entry per CDR3 protein. The repertoire holds 690,000 or so distinct CDR3 sequences, roughly 6% seen once, with roughly 2% in the top ten. The sample was naive T cells sorted from blood. The receptors come from a man aged 18 to 29 in good health.

This clonotype was recorded at least ten times. The chain couples TRBV9 to TRBJ2-3, with TRBD1 matching 7 bases. J lost 2 bases, V lost 3 bases, and 9 bases had no gene match. The CDR3 is 16 amino acids. Looked up from germline, CDR1 is SGDLS and CDR2 is YYNGEE. As DNA, the CDR3 is TGTGCCAGCAGCGACTGGGGGACAGTCCCCACAGATACGCAGTATTTT. The encoded protein is CASSDWGTVPTDTQYF.

Many counts were recorded for this clonotype. This chain joins TRBV10-1 and TRBJ1-3; 9 nucleotides agree with TRBD1. With 7 bases clipped from V and 2 bases from J, the junction kept 6 bases outside the gene matches. There are 15 residues in the CDR3. Germline V gene sequence: CDR1 WNHNN, CDR2 SYGVQD (reference sequence). CDR3 DNA: TGCGCCAGCACTCCGACAGGGGGGCCTGGAAACACCATATATTTT. Its protein product is CASTPTGGPGNTIYF.

This clonotype was detected ten times or more. This chain links TRBV12-3 or TRBV12-4 with TRBJ1-6, with D possibly being TRBD1 (5 bases). The V gene lost 5 bases and the J gene lost 7 bases, with 9 bases spanning the gap. The CDR3 is 13 residues long. The CDR3 DNA reads TGTGCCAGCAGTCGACAGCCCAATTCACCCCTCCACTTT. It codes for CASSRQPNSPLHF.

This clonotype was seen ten or more times. The genes are TRBV27 and TRBJ2-1; TRBD2 might be the D (6 bases). This CDR3 spans 17 amino acids. The germline V gene has CDR1 MNHEY and CDR2 SMNVEV (reference sequence). V was trimmed by 0 bases and J by 3 bases, leaving 15 bases between them. This CDR3 reads CASSLSGGDGIYNEQFF. The CDR3 DNA is TGTGCCAGCAGTTTATCCGGAGGGGACGGCATCTACAATGAGCAGTTCTTC.

The V and J genes are TRBV29-1 and TRBJ2-3; the match to TRBD1 covers 11 bases. Germline CDR1 and CDR2: SQVTM and ANQGSEA. CDR3 length equals 13 residues. The CDR3 protein is CSGTGGDTDTQYF. The CDR3 region has the DNA TGCAGTGGGACAGGGGGAGACACAGATACGCAGTATTTT.

This clonotype was found many times. V usage is TRBV12-3 or TRBV12-4 and J usage is TRBJ2-3; weak D call: TRBD2 (6 bases). The CDR3 totals 15 residues. The V gene lost 6 bases and the J gene lost 3 bases, with 16 bases spanning the gap. Written as DNA, the CDR3 is TGTGCCAGCAGCAATCTCGGGAGTGGGACAGATACGCAGTATTTT. It encodes CASSNLGSGTDTQYF.

This chain connects TRBV5-1 to TRBJ1-1; D is ambiguous. V was pared by 0 bases and J by 1 base, with 7 bases between. This CDR3 contains 14 residues. Germline CDR1 SGHRS, CDR2 YFSETQ. This CDR3 reads CASSLVMGNTEAFF. The CDR3 DNA follows: TGCGCCAGCAGCTTGGTCATGGGGAACACTGAAGCTTTCTTT.

V usage is TRBV20-1 and J usage is TRBJ2-5, with D unclear. The CDR3 has 14 amino acids. V was shortened by 0 bases and J by 0 bases, with 8 bases between the two germline ends. The germline CDR1 and CDR2 sequences are DFQATT and SNEGSKA (reference sequence). The DNA for the CDR3 is TGCAGTGCTAGAGATTGGCAGGACCAAGAGACCCAGTACTTC. The encoded protein is CSARDWQDQETQYF.

There are many counts of this clonotype. J is TRBJ2-1 and V is TRBV12-3 or TRBV12-4; D unresolved. The CDR3 has 12 amino acids. V was clipped by 3 bases and J by 10 bases, with 10 bases between them. The CDR3 sequence: CASSFPSREQFF. Written as DNA, the CDR3 is TGTGCCAGCAGTTTCCCCTCCAGGGAGCAGTTCTTC.

This rearrangement joins TRBV3-1 to TRBJ2-1; 9 bases are shared with TRBD1. Germline V lookup: CDR1 LGHDT, CDR2 YNNKEL (reference sequence). This CDR3 region has 15 residues. J gave up 10 bases and V 3 bases, and 10 bases lay outside the gene matches. CDR3 nucleotides: TGTGCCAGCAGCCAGGGACCGGGACAGGGTAAGGAGCAGTTCTTC. This gives the protein CASSQGPGQGKEQFF.

V gene TRBV12-3 or TRBV12-4 combines with J gene TRBJ2-3, with TRBD2 identical over 7 bases. V shed 7 bases and J 1 base; nucleotides not matched to a gene: 11. The CDR3 spans 16 residues. The CDR3 protein is CASTRGVGIGTDTQYF. The CDR3 DNA reads TGTGCCAGCACCCGGGGGGTAGGGATTGGCACAGATACGCAGTATTTT.

This rearrangement joins TRBV11-2 to TRBJ1-3; unclear D gene. The CDR3 consists of 17 residues. Looked up from germline, CDR1 is SGHAT and CDR2 is FQNNGV. Trimming removed 5 bases from V and 0 bases from J, with 17 bases in between. Here the CDR3 reads CASSPTRDAASGNTIYF. DNA for the CDR3: TGTGCCAGCAGCCCCACGCGAGATGCCGCCTCTGGAAACACCATATATTTT.

The chain has TRBV10-3 and TRBJ2-5; tentatively, D is TRBD1 (6 bases). Trimming took 4 bases from V and 0 from J, leaving 6 bases between them. Germline CDR1 and CDR2: ENHRY and SYGVKD. The CDR3 sequence is 13 residues long. DNA for the CDR3: TGTGCCATCAGTGGGGACAACCAAGAGACCCAGTACTTC. It encodes CAISGDNQETQYF.

The V call is TRBV7-9, the J call TRBJ2-7; TRBD1 might be the D (6 bases). Trimming removed 4 bases at V and 4 bases at J, with 17 bases between. CDR3 length: 15 residues. Looked up from germline, CDR1 is SEHNR and CDR2 is FQNEAQ (reference sequence). This CDR3 reads CASSSLSGGRYEQYF. In DNA form, the CDR3 reads TGTGCCAGCAGCTCGCTAAGTGGGGGCAGGTACGAGCAGTACTTC.

In its sample, this clonotype was seen many times. V gene TRBV12-3 or TRBV12-4 combines with J gene TRBJ2-1; no definite D call. The V gene lost 6 bases and the J gene lost 9 bases, with 18 bases spanning the gap. The CDR3 has 14 residues. The CDR3 DNA reads as TGTGCCAGCAGCGCTAGTCGGATCTTAACTGAGCAGTTCTTC. Translating gives CASSASRILTEQFF.

This clonotype was recorded many times. The chain carries TRBV5-1 and TRBJ2-7, with D possibly being TRBD1 or TRBD2 (7 bases each). Germline assignment: CDR1 SGHRS and CDR2 YFSETQ. The CDR3 totals 16 residues. V lost 0 bases and J lost 1, with 14 bases in between. The CDR3: CASSLDGTAGSYEQYV. As DNA, the CDR3 is TGCGCCAGCAGCTTGGACGGGACAGCGGGATCCTACGAGCAGTACGTC.

This clonotype was counted between two and nine times. The chain employs TRBV5-6 and TRBJ2-1; TRBD1 matches at 9 bases. This CDR3 has 14 residues. V gave up 5 bases and J gave up 8 bases; unmatched junction bases: 8. Germline CDR1 and CDR2: SGHDT and YYEEEE. This chain's CDR3 is CASRAGTGKDEQFF. CDR3 nucleotides: TGTGCCAGCAGAGCCGGGACAGGGAAGGATGAGCAGTTCTTC.

This clonotype appeared many times. V is TRBV12-3 or TRBV12-4 and J is TRBJ2-3, with 7 positions matching TRBD1. V lost 6 bases and J lost 3; bases outside the gene matches: 9. The CDR3 spans 15 residues. The CDR3 bases are TGTGCCAGCAGGAGACAGGGCCGTACTACAGATACGCAGTATTTT. Protein product: CASRRQGRTTDTQYF.

This clonotype was picked up a small number of times. The genes are TRBV18 and TRBJ2-5; D might be TRBD2 (5 bases). The germline V and J ends were trimmed by 8 bases and 3 bases, with 13 bases remaining between them. Per the germline V gene, CDR1 is KGHSH and CDR2 is LQKENI. The length of the CDR3 is 13 residues. As DNA, the CDR3 is TGTGCCAGCACAGCGGACCCGAAAGAGACCCAGTACTTC. Translation gives CASTADPKETQYF.

Concerning this clonotype: This may come from a read error, since a much larger clone is one base off. The chain links TRBV6-2 or TRBV6-3 to TRBJ2-2, with D tentatively TRBD1 (7 bases). Germline V gene lookup returns CDR1 MNHEY and CDR2 SVGEGT. The CDR3 contains 17 residues. The chain's CDR3 is CASSYPRGQIITGEVFF. The DNA for the CDR3 is TGTGCCAGCAGTTACCCGAGGGGACAGATCATAACCGGGGAGGTGTTTTTT.

This clonotype was observed at least ten times. The gene calls are TRBV29-1 and TRBJ2-1; 7 bases match TRBD2. The CDR3 is 14 amino acids. CDR1 and CDR2 from the germline V gene are SQVTM and ANQGSEA. Trimming took 1 base from V and 0 from J; bases not matched to a gene: 0. The CDR3 DNA is TGCAGCGTTGAAGGCGGGAGCTCCTACAATGAGCAGTTCTTC. This gives the protein CSVEGGSSYNEQFF.

At least ten counts were recorded for this clonotype. This sequence joins TRBV12-3 or TRBV12-4 and TRBJ1-4; a possible D gene is TRBD1 (6 bases). V dropped 6 bases and J dropped 7 bases, with 15 bases sitting between them. The CDR3 extends over 14 amino acids. CDR3 loop: CASRAGTPGEKLFF. CDR3 sequence (DNA): TGTGCCAGCAGAGCCGGGACACCGGGTGAAAAACTGTTTTTT.

Only a few counts were recorded for this clonotype. V is TRBV20-1 and J is TRBJ2-7; D tentatively reads TRBD1 or TRBD2 (6 bases each). The V end lost 6 bases, the J end lost 3 bases, and 18 bases lay between the germline ends. Germline V gives CDR1 DFQATT, CDR2 SNEGSKA (reference sequence). CDR3 length: 14 amino acids. The CDR3 loop is CSAEGDSKNYEQYF. Here the CDR3 DNA reads TGCAGTGCGGAGGGGGACTCCAAGAACTACGAGCAGTACTTC.

CDR3 amino acids: CASSPRQGGFEQYF. The CDR3 nucleotides read TGTGCCAGCTCACCACGCCAGGGAGGGTTCGAGCAGTACTTC. V and J are TRBV18 and TRBJ2-7; 7 nucleotides match TRBD2. This CDR3 has 14 amino acids. V lost 1 base, J lost 6 bases, and 6 bases stayed unmatched. Germline V gene lookup returns CDR1 KGHSH and CDR2 LQKENI.

There are many counts of this clonotype. V usage is TRBV7-9 and J usage is TRBJ1-5; unclear D gene. The CDR3 runs to 15 residues. The germline V gene encodes CDR1 SEHNR and CDR2 FQNEAQ (reference sequence). V lost 1 base to trimming and J lost 5 bases, with 12 bases between them. CDR3: CASSLVSELDQPQHF. The CDR3 DNA follows: TGTGCCAGCAGCTTAGTATCAGAGTTGGATCAGCCCCAGCATTTT.

Many counts were recorded for this clonotype. The rearrangement links TRBV9 to TRBJ2-5; 12 bases map to TRBD2. V was clipped by 4 bases and J by 5 bases; unmatched bases: 12. This CDR3 spans 17 amino acids. CDR1 is SGDLS and CDR2 is YYNGEE in the germline V gene. This chain's CDR3 is CASSPRLAGVPRETQYF. The CDR3 nucleotides read TGTGCCAGCAGCCCCCGACTAGCGGGAGTGCCCAGGGAGACCCAGTACTTC. Filled out from reference TRBV9 and TRBJ2-5, the complete variable domain reads DSGVTQTPKHLITATGQRVTLRCSPRSGDLSVYWYQQSLDQGLQFLIQYYNGEERAKGNILERFSAQQFPDLHSELNLSSLELGDSALYFCASSPRLAGVPRETQYFGPGTRLLVL.

This clonotype was observed at least ten times. The chain recombines TRBV20-1 with TRBJ1-4; 7 bases are shared with TRBD1. CDR1 DFQATT and CDR2 SNEGSKA come from the germline V gene (reference sequence). This CDR3 has 15 amino acids. V shed 6 bases, J shed 7 bases, and the junction held 14 bases outside the gene matches. The CDR3 coding sequence is TGCAGTGCCGGAACGGGCACAGGGGCAAGTGAAAAACTGTTTTTT. It encodes CSAGTGTGASEKLFF.

This clonotype was seen just once. The conserved phenylalanine or tryptophan is not found at the CDR3 terminus, so this likely reflects a read error. The rearrangement links TRBV29-1 to TRBJ1-1; D is possibly TRBD1 (6 bases). The CDR3 contains 14 residues. V dropped 5 bases and J dropped 0 bases, with 13 bases sitting between them. The germline CDR1 and CDR2 sequences are SQVTM and ANQGSEA. This CDR3 is CSVQRTVMNTEAFY. Here the CDR3 DNA reads TGCAGCGTTCAGAGGACAGTTATGAACACTGAAGCTTTCTAT.

In its sample, this clonotype was seen many times. The CDR3 nucleotides read TGTGCCAGCAGTTCCGGAGGGATGGAGACCCAGTACTTC. Translated, it gives CASSSGGMETQYF. This chain uses TRBV12-3 or TRBV12-4 with TRBJ2-5; weak D call: TRBD2 (6 bases). The V gene lost 4 bases and the J gene lost 5 bases, with 11 bases spanning the gap. The CDR3 is made up of 13 amino acids.

This clonotype was detected ten times or more. This chain uses TRBV7-8 with TRBJ1-4; TRBD1 matches 7 bases. The CDR3 has 15 amino acids. Trimming at V came to 3 bases and at J to 4 bases, leaving 5 bases not matched to a gene. Per the germline V gene, CDR1 is SGHVS and CDR2 is FQNEAQ. DNA of the CDR3: TGTGCCAGCAGCTTTGACAGGGTACTTAATGAAAAACTGTTTTTT. Its protein is CASSFDRVLNEKLFF.